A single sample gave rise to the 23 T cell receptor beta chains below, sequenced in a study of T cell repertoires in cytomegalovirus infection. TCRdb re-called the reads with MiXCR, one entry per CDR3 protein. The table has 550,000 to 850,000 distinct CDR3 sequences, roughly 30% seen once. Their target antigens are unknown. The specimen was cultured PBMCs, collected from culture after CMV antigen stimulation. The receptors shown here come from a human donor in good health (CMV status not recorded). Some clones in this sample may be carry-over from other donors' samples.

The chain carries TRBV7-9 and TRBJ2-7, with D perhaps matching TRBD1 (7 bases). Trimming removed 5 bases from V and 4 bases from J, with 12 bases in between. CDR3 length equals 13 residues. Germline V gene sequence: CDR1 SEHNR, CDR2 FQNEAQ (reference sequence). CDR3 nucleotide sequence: TGTGCCAGCAGCCCGGAGGGGGCGTACGAGCAGTACTTC. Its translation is CASSPEGAYEQYF.

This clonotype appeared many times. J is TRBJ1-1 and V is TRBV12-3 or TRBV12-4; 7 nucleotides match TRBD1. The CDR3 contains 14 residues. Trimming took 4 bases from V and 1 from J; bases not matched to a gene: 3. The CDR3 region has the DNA TGTGCCAGCAGTTGGACAGGATCGAACACTGAAGCTTTCTTT. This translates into CASSWTGSNTEAFF.

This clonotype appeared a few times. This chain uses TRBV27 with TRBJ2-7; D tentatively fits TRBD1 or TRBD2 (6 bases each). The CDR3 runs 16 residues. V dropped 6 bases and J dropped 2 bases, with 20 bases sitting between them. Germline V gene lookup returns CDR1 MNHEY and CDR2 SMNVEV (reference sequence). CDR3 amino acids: CASRRTPGATTYEQYF. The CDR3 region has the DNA TGTGCCAGCAGACGGACCCCGGGGGCGACCACCTACGAGCAGTACTTC.

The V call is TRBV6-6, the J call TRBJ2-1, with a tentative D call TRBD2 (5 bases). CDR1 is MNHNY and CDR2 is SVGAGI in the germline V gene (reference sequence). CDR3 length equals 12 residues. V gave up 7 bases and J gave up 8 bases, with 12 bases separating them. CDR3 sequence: CASIGRVDEQFF. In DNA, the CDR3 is TGTGCCAGCATTGGGAGAGTCGATGAGCAGTTCTTC.

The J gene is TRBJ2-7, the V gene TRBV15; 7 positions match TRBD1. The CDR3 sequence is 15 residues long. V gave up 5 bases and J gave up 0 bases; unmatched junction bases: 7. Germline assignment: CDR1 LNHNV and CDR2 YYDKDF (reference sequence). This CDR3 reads CATSVGQRPSYEQYF. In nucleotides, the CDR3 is TGTGCCACCAGCGTGGGACAGCGGCCCTCCTACGAGCAGTACTTC.

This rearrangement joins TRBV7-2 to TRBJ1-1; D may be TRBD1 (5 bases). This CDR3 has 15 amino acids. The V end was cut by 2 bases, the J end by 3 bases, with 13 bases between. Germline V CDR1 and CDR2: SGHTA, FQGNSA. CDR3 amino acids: CASSLNQGLYTEAFF. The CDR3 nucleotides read TGTGCCAGCAGCTTAAACCAGGGACTCTACACTGAAGCTTTCTTT.

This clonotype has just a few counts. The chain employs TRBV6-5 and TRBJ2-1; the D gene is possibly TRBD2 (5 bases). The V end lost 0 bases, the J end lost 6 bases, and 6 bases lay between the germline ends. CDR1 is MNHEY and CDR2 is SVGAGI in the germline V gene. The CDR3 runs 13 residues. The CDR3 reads CASSYSTTNEQFF. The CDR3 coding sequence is TGTGCCAGCAGTTACTCGACTACCAATGAGCAGTTCTTC.

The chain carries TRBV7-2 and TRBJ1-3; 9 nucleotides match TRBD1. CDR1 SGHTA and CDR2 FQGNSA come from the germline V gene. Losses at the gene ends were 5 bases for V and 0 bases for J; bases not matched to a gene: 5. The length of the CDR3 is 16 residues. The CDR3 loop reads CASSPEGQGSGNTIYF. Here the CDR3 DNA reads TGTGCCAGCAGCCCAGAGGGACAGGGCTCTGGAAACACCATATATTTT.

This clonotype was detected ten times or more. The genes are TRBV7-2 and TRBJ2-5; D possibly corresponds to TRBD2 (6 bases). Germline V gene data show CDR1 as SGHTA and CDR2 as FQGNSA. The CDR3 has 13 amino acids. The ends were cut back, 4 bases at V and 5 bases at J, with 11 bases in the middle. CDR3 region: CASSSTSYETQYF. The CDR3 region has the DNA TGTGCCAGCAGCTCGACTAGTTATGAGACCCAGTACTTC.

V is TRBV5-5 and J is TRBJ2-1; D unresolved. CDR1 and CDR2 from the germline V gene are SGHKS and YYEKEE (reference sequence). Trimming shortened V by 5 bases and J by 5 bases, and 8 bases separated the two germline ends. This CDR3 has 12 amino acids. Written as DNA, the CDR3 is TGTGCCAGCAGTTGGAACCACAATGAGCAGTTCTTC. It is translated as CASSWNHNEQFF. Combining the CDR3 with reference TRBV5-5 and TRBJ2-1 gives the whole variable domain DAGVTQSPTHLIKTRGQQVTLRCSPISGHKSVSWYQQVLGQGPQFIFQYYEKEERGRGNFPDRFSARQFPNYSSELNVNALLLGDSALYLCASSWNHNEQFFGPGTRLTVL.

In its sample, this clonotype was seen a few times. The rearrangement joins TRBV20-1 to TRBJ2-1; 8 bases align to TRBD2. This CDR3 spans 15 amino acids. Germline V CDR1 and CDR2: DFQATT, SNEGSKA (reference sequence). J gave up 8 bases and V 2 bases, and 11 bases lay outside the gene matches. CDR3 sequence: CSARPLMRGDHEQFF. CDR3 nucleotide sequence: TGCAGTGCTAGACCCCTAATGCGGGGGGACCATGAGCAGTTCTTC.

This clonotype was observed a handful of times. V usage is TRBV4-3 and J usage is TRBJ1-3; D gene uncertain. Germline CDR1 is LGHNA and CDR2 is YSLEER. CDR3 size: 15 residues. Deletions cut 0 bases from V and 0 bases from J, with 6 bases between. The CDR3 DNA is TGCGCCAGCAGCCAAGAAGGTTTCTCTGGAAACACCATATATTTT. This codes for CASSQEGFSGNTIYF.

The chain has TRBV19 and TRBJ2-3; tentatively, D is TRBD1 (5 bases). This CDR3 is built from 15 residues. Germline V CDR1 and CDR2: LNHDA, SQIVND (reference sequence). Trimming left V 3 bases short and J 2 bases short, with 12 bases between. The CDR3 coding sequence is TGTGCCAGTAGTATGGGGCAGGTTATCACAGATACGCAGTATTTT. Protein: CASSMGQVITDTQYF.

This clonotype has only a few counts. The CDR3 nucleotides are TGTGCCAGTAGTATAATGGTGGCAGTCCTGCAGCCCCAGCATTTT. Its protein is CASSIMVAVLQPQHF. This sequence joins TRBV19 and TRBJ1-5; unclear D gene. Germline CDR1 and CDR2: LNHDA and SQIVND (reference sequence). The CDR3 runs 15 residues. V lost 2 bases, J lost 7 bases, and 15 bases lay in between.

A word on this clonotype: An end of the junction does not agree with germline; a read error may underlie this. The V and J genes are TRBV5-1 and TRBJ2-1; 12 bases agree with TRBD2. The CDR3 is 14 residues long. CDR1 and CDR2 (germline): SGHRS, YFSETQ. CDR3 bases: TGCGCCAGCAGCGTACTCCTAGCGGGAGGGCCTCCGGTCTTC. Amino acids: CASSVLLAGGPPVF. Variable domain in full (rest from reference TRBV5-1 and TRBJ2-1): KAGVTQTPRYLIKTRGQQVTLSCSPISGHRSVSWYQQTPGQGLQFLFEYFSETQRNKGNFPGRFSGRQFSNSRSEMNVSTLELGDSALYLCASSVLLAGGPPVFGPGTRLTVL.

The DNA for the CDR3 is TGTGCCAGCAGTCCCCGACAGGGCTATAATGAAAAACTGTTTTTT. As protein: CASSPRQGYNEKLFF. This sequence joins TRBV12-3 or TRBV12-4 and TRBJ1-4; 7 bases fit TRBD1. The V gene end was trimmed by 5 bases and the J gene end by 4 bases; junction bases not matched to a gene: 7. The CDR3 is 15 amino acids.

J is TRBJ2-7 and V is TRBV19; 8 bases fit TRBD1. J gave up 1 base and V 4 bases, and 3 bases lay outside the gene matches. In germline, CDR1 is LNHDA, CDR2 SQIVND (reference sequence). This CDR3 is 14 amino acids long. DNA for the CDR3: TGTGCCAGTAGTAGGACAGGGCCATCCTACGAGCAGTACTTC. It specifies CASSRTGPSYEQYF.

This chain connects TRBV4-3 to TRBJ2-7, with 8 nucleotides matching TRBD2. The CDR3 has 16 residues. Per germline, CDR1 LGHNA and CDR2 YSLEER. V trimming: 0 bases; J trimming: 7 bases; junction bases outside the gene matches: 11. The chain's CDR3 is CASSQDIREGPQEQYF. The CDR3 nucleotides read TGCGCCAGCAGCCAAGATATCCGGGAGGGCCCTCAGGAGCAGTACTTC.

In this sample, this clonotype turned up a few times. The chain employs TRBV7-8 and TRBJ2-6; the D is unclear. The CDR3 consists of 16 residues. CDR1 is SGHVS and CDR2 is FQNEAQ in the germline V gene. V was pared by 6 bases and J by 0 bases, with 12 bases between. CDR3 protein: CASRPLGGSGANVLTF. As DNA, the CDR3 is TGTGCCAGCAGACCCCTCGGCGGCTCTGGGGCCAACGTCCTGACTTTC.

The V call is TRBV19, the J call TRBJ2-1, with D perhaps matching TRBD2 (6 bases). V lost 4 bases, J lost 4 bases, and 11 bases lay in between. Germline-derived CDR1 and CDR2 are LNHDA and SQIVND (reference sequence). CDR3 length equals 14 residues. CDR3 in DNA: TGTGCCAGTAGTAAATCTAGCGTTTACAATGAGCAGTTCTTC. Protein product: CASSKSSVYNEQFF.

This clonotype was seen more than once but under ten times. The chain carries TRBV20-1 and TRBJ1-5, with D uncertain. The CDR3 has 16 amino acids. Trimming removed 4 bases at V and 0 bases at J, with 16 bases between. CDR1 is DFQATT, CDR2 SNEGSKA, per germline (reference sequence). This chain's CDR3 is CSANRAVAYSNQPQHF. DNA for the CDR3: TGCAGTGCTAACCGGGCCGTTGCTTATAGCAATCAGCCCCAGCATTTT.

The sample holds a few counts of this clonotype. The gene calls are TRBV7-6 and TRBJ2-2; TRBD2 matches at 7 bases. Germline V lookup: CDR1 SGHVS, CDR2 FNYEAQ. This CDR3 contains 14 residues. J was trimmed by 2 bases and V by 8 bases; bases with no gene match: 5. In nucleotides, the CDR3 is TGTGCCAGCGTCCCGGGACTAAACACCGGGGAGCTGTTTTTT. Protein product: CASVPGLNTGELFF.

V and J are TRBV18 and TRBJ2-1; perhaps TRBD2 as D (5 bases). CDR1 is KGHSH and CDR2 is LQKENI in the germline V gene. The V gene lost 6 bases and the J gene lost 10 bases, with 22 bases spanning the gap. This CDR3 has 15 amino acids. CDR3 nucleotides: TGTGCCAGCTCCCTCAGACAAATGGTGACTATGGAGCAGTTCTTC. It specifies CASSLRQMVTMEQFF.